Each of the 16 T cell receptor beta chains below was sequenced from the same sample in a study of cytomegalovirus exposure and HLA in healthy donors. The PCR contained 60 Vbeta and 13 Jbeta primers. Profiling relied on immunoSEQ multiplex PCR, and the TCRdb table lists in-frame clones only, not all of them. This table has roughly 100,000 clones, around 15% appearing once. The sample consisted of PBMCs. The receptors stem from a female donor in good health and CMV-seronegative.

V and J are TRBV5-1 and TRBJ2-5; D might be TRBD2 (6 bases). The germline gives CDR1 SGHRS, CDR2 YFSETQ. The CDR3 is 15 residues long. V lost 4 bases and J 4 bases, leaving 17 bases between the germline ends. The DNA for the CDR3 is TGCGCCAGCAGCCCCCGTGGGGAGGATCCAGAGACCCAGTACTTC. It yields the protein CASSPRGEDPETQYF. The full variable domain, rest sourced from reference TRBV5-1 and TRBJ2-5, is KAGVTQTPRYLIKTRGQQVTLSCSPISGHRSVSWYQQTPGQGLQFLFEYFSETQRNKGNFPGRFSGRQFSNSRSEMNVSTLELGDSALYLCASSPRGEDPETQYFGPGTRLLVL.

This clone was counted only a few times. Because it lacks the conserved phenylalanine or tryptophan at the end, this CDR3 is likely a read error. V is TRBV5-1 and J is TRBJ1-4; D perhaps matches TRBD1 (6 bases). Germline CDR1 and CDR2: SGHRS and YFSETQ. The CDR3 has 15 amino acids. The V gene lost 2 bases and the J gene lost 2 bases, with 10 bases spanning the gap. The CDR3 sequence: CASSLQGNTNEKLFV. In DNA, the CDR3 is TGCGCCAGCAGCTTACAGGGTAACACTAATGAAAAACTGTTTGTT.

V usage is TRBV6-5 and J usage is TRBJ2-3; TRBD2 might be the D (5 bases). CDR3 length: 14 residues. The V end was cut by 2 bases, the J end by 3 bases, with 9 bases between. The germline gives CDR1 MNHEY, CDR2 SVGAGI. The CDR3 sequence is CASSYAGGTDTQYF. In nucleotides, the CDR3 is TGTGCCAGCAGTTACGCTGGAGGTACAGATACGCAGTATTTT.

This clone has only a few counts. The CDR3 protein is CASSARQGRITEAFF. The CDR3 nucleotides read TGTGCCAGCAGTGCCCGCCAGGGGCGTATCACTGAAGCTTTCTTT. This chain links TRBV2 with TRBJ1-1; D may be TRBD1 (6 bases). The CDR3 length is 15 residues. The V gene lost 4 bases and the J gene lost 4 bases, with 16 bases spanning the gap. From germline, CDR1 is SNHLY and CDR2 FYNNEI. The entire variable domain, with the rest obtained from reference TRBV2 and TRBJ1-1, is as follows: EPEVTQTPSHQVTQMGQEVILRCVPISNHLYFYWYRQILGQKVEFLVSFYNNEISEKSEIFDDQFSVERPDGSNFTLKIRSTKLEDSAMYFCASSARQGRITEAFFGQGTRLTVV.

The gene calls are TRBV9 and TRBJ2-7, with 7 bases identical to TRBD2. This CDR3 region has 15 residues. Germline trimming cut 0 bases from V and 7 bases from J; bases unmatched to any gene: 10. Germline CDR1 reads SGDLS; CDR2 reads YYNGEE. CDR3 protein: CASSVVARTGGEQYF. The CDR3 DNA is TGTGCCAGCAGCGTAGTAGCGCGAACCGGGGGGGAGCAGTACTTC.

The sample holds a few counts of this clone. The sample has other DNA sequences that encode this CDR3 too. This chain joins TRBV9 and TRBJ2-2; TRBD1 matches 9 bases. The V gene's germline CDR1 is SGDLS and CDR2 YYNGEE. This CDR3 spans 15 amino acids. Trimming took 2 bases from V and 4 from J; bases not matched to a gene: 3. CDR3 DNA: TGTGCCAGCAGCGTGGGACAGGGAAGCACCGGGGAGCTGTTTTTT. Protein sequence: CASSVGQGSTGELFF.

The V gene is TRBV6-5, the J gene TRBJ2-7; D may be TRBD2 (6 bases). Looked up from germline, CDR1 is MNHEY and CDR2 is SVGAGI. Between the trimmed V and J ends, which lost 0 bases and 6 bases, there was a span of 12 bases. CDR3 length: 14 residues. CDR3 DNA sequence: TGTGCCAGCAGTTACTCGTTCACTAGCACCGAGCAGTACTTC. It specifies CASSYSFTSTEQYF.

This rearrangement joins TRBV28 to TRBJ2-7; perhaps TRBD1 as D (7 bases). CDR3 length: 18 amino acids. V shed 3 bases and J shed 3 bases, with 24 bases lying between them. The germline CDR1 and CDR2 sequences are MDHEN and SYDVKM. CDR3 in DNA: TGTGCCAGCAGTTTCCGAGGTTTTGGCAGGGGGGCTTTCTACGAGCAGTACTTC. This codes for CASSFRGFGRGAFYEQYF.

This clone was detected only a few times. The CDR3 here is CASSPSGTGRNTIYF. The CDR3 coding sequence is TGCGCCAGCAGCCCCTCCGGGACAGGGCGAAACACCATATATTTT. The chain combines TRBV4-3 with TRBJ1-3; 9 positions match TRBD1. The CDR3 runs 15 residues. Germline CDR1 reads LGHNA; CDR2 reads YSLEER. The V gene end was trimmed by 4 bases and the J gene end by 5 bases; junction bases not matched to a gene: 6.

The rearrangement links TRBV5-4 to TRBJ2-7, with TRBD2 identical over 9 bases. After removal of 4 bases from V and 6 bases from J, the junction contained 14 bases not matched to a gene. Germline CDR1 reads SGHNT; CDR2 reads YYREEE (reference sequence). The CDR3 consists of 16 residues. CDR3: CASSVDLGLAGIEQYF. CDR3 sequence (DNA): TGTGCCAGCAGCGTAGACCTTGGGCTAGCGGGAATCGAGCAGTACTTC.

The chain links TRBV4-3 to TRBJ1-1; maybe TRBD1 (5 bases). V dropped 0 bases and J dropped 1 base, with 9 bases sitting between them. The CDR3 is 15 amino acids. CDR1 and CDR2 (germline): LGHNA, YSLEER. DNA for the CDR3: TGCGCCAGCAGCCAAGATTTGACAGAGAACACTGAAGCTTTCTTT. It codes for CASSQDLTENTEAFF.

This clone came up a few times. The genes are TRBV4-3 and TRBJ2-5, with 9 bases matching TRBD2. The length of the CDR3 is 19 residues. V gave up 0 bases and J gave up 7 bases; unmatched junction bases: 18. In germline, CDR1 is LGHNA, CDR2 YSLEER. CDR3 in DNA: TGCGCCAGCAGCCAAGAGAGTATCGCTGGCGGGGGGGCCTTCGGGACCCAGTACTTC. Translation gives CASSQESIAGGGAFGTQYF.

In this sample, this clone turned up a few times. V and J are TRBV5-1 and TRBJ2-3, with D perhaps TRBD1 (6 bases). The V and J ends lost 4 bases and 2 bases respectively, with 17 bases between them. Germline V gene sequence: CDR1 SGHRS, CDR2 YFSETQ. The CDR3 is 16 amino acids. CDR3 sequence: CASSATLAGATDTQYF. The CDR3 bases are TGCGCCAGCAGCGCCACCCTAGCAGGGGCCACAGATACGCAGTATTTT.

The table lists this clone with a few counts. This chain links TRBV4-2 with TRBJ2-5; D gene unclear. CDR3 length: 14 residues. CDR1 is LGHNA and CDR2 is YNFKEQ in the germline V gene. V shed 1 base and J shed 1 base, with 7 bases lying between them. The DNA of the CDR3 is TGTGCCAGCAGCCAAGCAAGGAGCCAAGAGACCCAGTACTTC. This codes for CASSQARSQETQYF.

The rearrangement links TRBV28 to TRBJ2-7; no clear D gene. This CDR3 spans 13 amino acids. The germline V gene encodes CDR1 MDHEN and CDR2 SYDVKM. Trimming removed 6 bases from V and 3 bases from J, with 12 bases in between. The CDR3 reads CASSDGHNYEQYF. The CDR3 DNA is TGTGCCAGCAGCGATGGCCACAACTACGAGCAGTACTTC.

The J gene is TRBJ1-5, the V gene TRBV5-5; 8 bases are a match to TRBD1. This CDR3 has 16 residues. Germline V CDR1 and CDR2: SGHKS, YYEKEE (reference sequence). Trimming removed 4 bases from V and 2 bases from J; junction bases left unmatched: 8. This CDR3 reads CASSPRPGQGNQPQHF. In DNA, the CDR3 is TGTGCCAGCAGCCCCCGTCCGGGACAGGGCAATCAGCCCCAGCATTTT.